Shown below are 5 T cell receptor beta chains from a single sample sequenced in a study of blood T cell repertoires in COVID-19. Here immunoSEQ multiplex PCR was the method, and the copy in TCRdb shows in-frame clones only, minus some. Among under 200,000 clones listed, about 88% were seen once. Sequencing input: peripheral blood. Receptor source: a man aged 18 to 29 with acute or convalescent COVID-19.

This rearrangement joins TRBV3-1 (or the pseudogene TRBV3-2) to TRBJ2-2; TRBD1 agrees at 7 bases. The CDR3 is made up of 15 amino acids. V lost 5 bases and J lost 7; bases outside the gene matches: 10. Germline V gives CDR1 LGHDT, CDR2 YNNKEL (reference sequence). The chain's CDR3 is CASSSPQGSVGELFF. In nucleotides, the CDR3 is TGTGCCAGCAGCTCCCCACAGGGGTCCGTCGGGGAGCTGTTTTTT.

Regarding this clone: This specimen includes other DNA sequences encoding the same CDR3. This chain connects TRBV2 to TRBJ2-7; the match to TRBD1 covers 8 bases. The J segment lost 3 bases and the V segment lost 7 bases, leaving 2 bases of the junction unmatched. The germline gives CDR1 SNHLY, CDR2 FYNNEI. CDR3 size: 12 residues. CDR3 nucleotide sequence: TGTGCCAGCACTGGGACAGGCTACGAGCAGTACGTC. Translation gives CASTGTGYEQYV.

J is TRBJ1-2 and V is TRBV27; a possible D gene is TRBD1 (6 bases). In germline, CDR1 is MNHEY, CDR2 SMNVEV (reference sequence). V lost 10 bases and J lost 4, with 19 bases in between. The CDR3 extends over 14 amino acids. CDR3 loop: CANYRAAFIYGYTF. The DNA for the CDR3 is TGTGCCAATTACAGGGCCGCTTTCATCTATGGCTACACCTTC.

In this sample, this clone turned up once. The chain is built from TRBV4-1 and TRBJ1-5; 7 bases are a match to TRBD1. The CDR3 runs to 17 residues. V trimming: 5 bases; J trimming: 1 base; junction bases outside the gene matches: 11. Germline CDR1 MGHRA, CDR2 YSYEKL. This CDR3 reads CASSEGETGFSNQPQHF. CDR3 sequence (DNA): TGCGCCAGCAGCGAAGGGGAGACAGGGTTCAGCAATCAGCCCCAGCATTTT.

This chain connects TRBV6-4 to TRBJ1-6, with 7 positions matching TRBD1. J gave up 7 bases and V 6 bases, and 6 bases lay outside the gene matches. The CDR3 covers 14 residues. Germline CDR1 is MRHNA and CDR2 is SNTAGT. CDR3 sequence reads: CASRDDRENSPLHF. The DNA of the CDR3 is TGTGCCAGCAGAGACGACAGGGAAAATTCACCCCTCCACTTT.